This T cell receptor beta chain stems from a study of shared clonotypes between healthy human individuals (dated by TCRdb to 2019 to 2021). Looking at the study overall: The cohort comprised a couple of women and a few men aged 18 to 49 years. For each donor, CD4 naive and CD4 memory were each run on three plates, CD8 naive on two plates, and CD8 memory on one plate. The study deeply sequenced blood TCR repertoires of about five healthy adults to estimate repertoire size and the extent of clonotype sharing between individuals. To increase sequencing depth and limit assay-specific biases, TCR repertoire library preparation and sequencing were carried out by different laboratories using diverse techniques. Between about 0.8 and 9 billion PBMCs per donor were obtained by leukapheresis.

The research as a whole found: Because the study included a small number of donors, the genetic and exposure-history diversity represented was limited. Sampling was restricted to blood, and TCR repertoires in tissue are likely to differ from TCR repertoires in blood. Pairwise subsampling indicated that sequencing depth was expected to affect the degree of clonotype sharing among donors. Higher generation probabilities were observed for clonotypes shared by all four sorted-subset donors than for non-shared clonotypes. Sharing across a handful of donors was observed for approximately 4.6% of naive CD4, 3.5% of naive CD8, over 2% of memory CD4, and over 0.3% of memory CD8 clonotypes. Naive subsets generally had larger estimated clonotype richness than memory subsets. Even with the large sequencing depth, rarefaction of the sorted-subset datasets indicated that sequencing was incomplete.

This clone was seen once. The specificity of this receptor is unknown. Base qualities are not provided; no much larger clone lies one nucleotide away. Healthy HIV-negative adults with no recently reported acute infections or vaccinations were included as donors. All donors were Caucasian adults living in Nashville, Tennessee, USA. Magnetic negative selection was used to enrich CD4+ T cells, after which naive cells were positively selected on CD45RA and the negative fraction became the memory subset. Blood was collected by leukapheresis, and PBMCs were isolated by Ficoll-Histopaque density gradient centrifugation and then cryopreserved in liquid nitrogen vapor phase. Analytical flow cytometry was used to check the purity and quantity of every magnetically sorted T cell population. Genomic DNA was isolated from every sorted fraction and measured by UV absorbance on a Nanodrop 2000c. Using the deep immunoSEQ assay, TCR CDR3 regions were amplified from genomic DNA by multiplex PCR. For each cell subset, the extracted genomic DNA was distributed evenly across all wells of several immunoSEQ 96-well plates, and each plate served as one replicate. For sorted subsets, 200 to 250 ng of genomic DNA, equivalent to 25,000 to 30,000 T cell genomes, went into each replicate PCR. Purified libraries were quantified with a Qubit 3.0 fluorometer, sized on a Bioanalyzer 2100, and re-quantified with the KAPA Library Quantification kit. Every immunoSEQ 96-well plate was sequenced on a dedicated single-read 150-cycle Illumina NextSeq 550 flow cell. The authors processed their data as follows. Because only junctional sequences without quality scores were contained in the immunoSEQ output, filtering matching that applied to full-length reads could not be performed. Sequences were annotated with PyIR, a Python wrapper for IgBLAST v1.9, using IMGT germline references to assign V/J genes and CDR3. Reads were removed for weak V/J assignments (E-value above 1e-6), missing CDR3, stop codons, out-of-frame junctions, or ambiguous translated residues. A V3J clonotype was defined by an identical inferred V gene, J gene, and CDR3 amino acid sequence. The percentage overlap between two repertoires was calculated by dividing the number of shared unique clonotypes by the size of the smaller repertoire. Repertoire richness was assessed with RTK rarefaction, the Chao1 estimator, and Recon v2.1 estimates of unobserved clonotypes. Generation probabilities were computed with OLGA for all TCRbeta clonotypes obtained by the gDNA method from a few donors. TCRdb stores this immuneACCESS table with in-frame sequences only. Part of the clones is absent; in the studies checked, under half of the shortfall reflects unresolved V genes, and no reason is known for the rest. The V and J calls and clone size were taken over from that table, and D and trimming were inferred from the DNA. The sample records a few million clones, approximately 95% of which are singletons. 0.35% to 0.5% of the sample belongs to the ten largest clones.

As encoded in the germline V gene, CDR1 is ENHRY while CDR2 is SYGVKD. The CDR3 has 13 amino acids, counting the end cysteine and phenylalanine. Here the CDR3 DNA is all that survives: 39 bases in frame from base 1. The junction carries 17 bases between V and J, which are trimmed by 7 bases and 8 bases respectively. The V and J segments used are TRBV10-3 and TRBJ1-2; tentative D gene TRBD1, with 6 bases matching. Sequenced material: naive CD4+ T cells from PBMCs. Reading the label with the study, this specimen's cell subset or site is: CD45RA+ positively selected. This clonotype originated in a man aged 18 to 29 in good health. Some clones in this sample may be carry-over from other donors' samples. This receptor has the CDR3 CAITDGGAKGYTF. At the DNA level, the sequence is TGTGCCATCACCGACGGGGGCGCAAAGGGCTACACCTTC.